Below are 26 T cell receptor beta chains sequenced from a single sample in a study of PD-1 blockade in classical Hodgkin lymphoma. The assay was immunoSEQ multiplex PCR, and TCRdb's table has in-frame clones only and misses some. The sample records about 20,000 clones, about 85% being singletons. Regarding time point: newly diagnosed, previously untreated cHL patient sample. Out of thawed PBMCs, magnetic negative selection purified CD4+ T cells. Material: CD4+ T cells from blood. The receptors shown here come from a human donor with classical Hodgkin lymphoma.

The CDR3 coding sequence is TGTGCCAGCTCACTTATCCTCCAAGAGACCCAGTACTTC. Amino acids: CASSLILQETQYF. This chain joins TRBV18 and TRBJ2-5; no clear D gene. The CDR3 spans 13 residues. The V end was cut by 4 bases, the J end by 1 base, with 7 bases between. Germline V gene data show CDR1 as KGHSH and CDR2 as LQKENI.

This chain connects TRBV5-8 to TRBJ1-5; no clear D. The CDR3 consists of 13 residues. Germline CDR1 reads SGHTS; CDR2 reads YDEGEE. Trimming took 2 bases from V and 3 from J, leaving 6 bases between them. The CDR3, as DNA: TGTGCCAGCAGCTTCACTGACAATCAGCCCCAGCATTTT. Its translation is CASSFTDNQPQHF.

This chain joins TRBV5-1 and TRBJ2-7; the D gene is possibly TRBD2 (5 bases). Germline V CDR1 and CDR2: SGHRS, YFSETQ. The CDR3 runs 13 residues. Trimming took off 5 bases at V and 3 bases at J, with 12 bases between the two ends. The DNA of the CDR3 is TGCGCCAGCAGTGTGGGAGCTAACTACGAGCAGTACTTC. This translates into CASSVGANYEQYF. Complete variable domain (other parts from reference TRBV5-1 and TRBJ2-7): KAGVTQTPRYLIKTRGQQVTLSCSPISGHRSVSWYQQTPGQGLQFLFEYFSETQRNKGNFPGRFSGRQFSNSRSEMNVSTLELGDSALYLCASSVGANYEQYFGPGTRLTVT.

Written as DNA, the CDR3 is TGTGCCAGCAGTGGGCAACTAGCGGGCCACACCTACGAGCAGTACTTC. Amino acid sequence: CASSGQLAGHTYEQYF. The J gene is TRBJ2-7, the V gene TRBV25-1; the match to TRBD2 covers 9 bases. The CDR3 totals 16 residues. The germline V gene encodes CDR1 MGHDK and CDR2 SYGVNS. With V trimmed by 4 bases and J by 2 bases, 9 bases remained unmatched.

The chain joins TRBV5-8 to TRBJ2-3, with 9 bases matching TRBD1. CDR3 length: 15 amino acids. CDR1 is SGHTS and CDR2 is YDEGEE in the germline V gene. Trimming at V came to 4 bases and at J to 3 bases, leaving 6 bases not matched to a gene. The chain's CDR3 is CASSLGQGGTDTQYF. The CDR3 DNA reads TGTGCCAGCAGCCTGGGACAGGGTGGGACAGATACGCAGTATTTT.

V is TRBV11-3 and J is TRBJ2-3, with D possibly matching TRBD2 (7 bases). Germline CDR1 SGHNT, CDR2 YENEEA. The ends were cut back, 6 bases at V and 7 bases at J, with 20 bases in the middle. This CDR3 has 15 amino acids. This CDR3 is CASSPGLGGRNTQYF. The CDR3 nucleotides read TGTGCCAGCAGTCCCGGACTAGGGGGACGAAATACGCAGTATTTT.

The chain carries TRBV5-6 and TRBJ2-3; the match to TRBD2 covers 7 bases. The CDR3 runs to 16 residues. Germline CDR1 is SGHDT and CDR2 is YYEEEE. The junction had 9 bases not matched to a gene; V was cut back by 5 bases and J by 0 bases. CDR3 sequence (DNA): TGTGCCAGCAGTCCCCTATCAGCGGGAAGCACAGATACGCAGTATTTT. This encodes CASSPLSAGSTDTQYF.

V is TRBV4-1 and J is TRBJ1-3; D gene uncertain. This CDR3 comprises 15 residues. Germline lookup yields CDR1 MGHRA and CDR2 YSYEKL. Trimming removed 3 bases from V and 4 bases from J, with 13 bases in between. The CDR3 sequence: CASSQPGSKGNTIYF. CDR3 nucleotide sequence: TGCGCCAGCAGCCAGCCTGGGTCGAAAGGAAACACCATATATTTT.

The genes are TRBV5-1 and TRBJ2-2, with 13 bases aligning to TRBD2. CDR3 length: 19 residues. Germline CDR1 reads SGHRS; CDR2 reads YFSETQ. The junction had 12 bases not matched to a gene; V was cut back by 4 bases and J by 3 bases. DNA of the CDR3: TGCGCCAGCAGCATAGGACTAGCGGGAGAGGTAATGGACACCGGGGAGCTGTTTTTT. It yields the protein CASSIGLAGEVMDTGELFF.

CDR3 protein: CASSFRGTGAVKNIQYF. CDR3 DNA sequence: TGTGCCAGCAGTTTTAGGGGGACAGGGGCCGTCAAAAACATTCAGTACTTC. The chain joins TRBV28 to TRBJ2-4, with 10 bases aligning to TRBD1. The CDR3 extends over 17 amino acids. CDR1 is MDHEN and CDR2 is SYDVKM in the germline V gene. The J segment lost 3 bases and the V segment lost 3 bases, leaving 8 bases of the junction unmatched.

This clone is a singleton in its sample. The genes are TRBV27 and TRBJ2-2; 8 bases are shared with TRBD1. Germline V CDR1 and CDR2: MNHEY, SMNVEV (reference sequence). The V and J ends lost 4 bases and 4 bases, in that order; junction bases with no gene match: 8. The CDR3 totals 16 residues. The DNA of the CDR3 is TGTGCCAGCAGTTGGGGGGACAGGTCCATCACCGGGGAGCTGTTTTTT. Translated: CASSWGDRSITGELFF.

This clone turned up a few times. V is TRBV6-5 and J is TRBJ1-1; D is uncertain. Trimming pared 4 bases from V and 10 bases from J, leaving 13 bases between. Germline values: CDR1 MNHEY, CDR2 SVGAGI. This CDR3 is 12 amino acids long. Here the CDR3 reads CASSWRFGVAFF. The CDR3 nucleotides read TGTGCCAGCAGTTGGCGGTTTGGGGTAGCTTTCTTT.

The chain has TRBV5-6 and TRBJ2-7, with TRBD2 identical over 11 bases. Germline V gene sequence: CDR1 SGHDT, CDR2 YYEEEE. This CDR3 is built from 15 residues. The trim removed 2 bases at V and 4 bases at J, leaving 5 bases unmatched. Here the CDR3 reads CASSFRASGRYEQYF. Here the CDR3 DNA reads TGTGCCAGCAGCTTTCGTGCTAGCGGGAGGTACGAGCAGTACTTC.

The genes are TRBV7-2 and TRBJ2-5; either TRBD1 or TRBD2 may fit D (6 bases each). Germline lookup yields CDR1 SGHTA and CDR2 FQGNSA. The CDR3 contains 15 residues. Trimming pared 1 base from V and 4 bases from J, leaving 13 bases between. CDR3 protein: CASSLGLGGGETQYF. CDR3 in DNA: TGTGCCAGCAGCTTAGGCTTGGGGGGCGGAGAGACCCAGTACTTC. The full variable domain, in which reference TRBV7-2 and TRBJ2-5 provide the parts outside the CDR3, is GAGVSQSPSNKVTEKGKDVELRCDPISGHTALYWYRQSLGQGLEFLIYFQGNSAPDKSGLPSDRFSAERTGGSVSTLTIQRTQQEDSAVYLCASSLGLGGGETQYFGPGTRLLVL.

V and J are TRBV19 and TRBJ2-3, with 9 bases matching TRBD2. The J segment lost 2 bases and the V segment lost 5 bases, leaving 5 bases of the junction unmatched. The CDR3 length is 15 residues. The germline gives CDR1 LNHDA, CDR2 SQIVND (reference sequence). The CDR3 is CASSRLAENTDTQYF. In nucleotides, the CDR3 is TGTGCCAGTAGTCGACTAGCGGAGAACACAGATACGCAGTATTTT. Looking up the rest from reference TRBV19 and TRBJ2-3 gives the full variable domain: DGGITQSPKYLFRKEGQNVTLSCEQNLNHDAMYWYRQDPGQGLRLIYYSQIVNDFQKGDIAEGYSVSREKKESFPLTVTSAQKNPTAFYLCASSRLAENTDTQYFGPGTRLTVL.

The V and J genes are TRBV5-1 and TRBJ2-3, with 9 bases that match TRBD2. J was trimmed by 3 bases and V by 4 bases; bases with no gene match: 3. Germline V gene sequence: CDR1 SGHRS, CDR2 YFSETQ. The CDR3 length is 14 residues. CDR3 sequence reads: CASSRGRATDTQYF. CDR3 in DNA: TGCGCCAGCAGCCGCGGGAGGGCAACAGATACGCAGTATTTT.

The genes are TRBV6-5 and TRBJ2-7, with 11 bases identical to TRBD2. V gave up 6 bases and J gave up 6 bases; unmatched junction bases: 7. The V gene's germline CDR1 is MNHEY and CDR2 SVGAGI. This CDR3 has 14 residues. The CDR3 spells CASSPTSGRREQYF. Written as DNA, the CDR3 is TGTGCCAGCAGCCCCACTAGCGGGAGACGCGAGCAGTACTTC.

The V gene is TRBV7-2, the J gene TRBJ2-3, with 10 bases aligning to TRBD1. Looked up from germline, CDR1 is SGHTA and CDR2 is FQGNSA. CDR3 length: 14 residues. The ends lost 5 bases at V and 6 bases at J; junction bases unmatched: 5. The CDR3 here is CASSPRDRGDTQYF. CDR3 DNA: TGTGCCAGCAGCCCCCGGGACAGGGGTGATACGCAGTATTTT.

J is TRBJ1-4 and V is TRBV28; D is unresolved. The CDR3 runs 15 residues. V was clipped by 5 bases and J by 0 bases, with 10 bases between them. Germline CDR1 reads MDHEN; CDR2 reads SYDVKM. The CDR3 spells CASSPPEATNEKLFF. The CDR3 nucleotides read TGTGCCAGCAGTCCCCCAGAAGCAACTAATGAAAAACTGTTTTTT. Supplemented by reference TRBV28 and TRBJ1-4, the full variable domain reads DVKVTQSSRYLVKRTGEKVFLECVQDMDHENMFWYRQDPGLGLRLIYFSYDVKMKEKGDIPEGYSVSREKKERFSLILESASTNQTSMYLCASSPPEATNEKLFFGSGTQLSVL.

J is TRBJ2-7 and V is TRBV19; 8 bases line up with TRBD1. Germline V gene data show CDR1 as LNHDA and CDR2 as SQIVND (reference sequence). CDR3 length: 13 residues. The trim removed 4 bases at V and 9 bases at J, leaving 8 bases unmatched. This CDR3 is CASSKGQVRMQYF. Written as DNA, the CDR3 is TGTGCCAGTAGTAAGGGACAGGTCAGGATGCAGTACTTC.

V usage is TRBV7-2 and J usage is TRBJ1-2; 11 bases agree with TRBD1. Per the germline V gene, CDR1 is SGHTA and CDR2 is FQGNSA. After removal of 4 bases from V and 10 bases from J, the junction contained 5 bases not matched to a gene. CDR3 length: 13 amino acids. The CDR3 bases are TGTGCCAGCAGCTACTCGGGACAGGGGGACTACACCTTC. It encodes CASSYSGQGDYTF. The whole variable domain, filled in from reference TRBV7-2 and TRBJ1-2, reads GAGVSQSPSNKVTEKGKDVELRCDPISGHTALYWYRQSLGQGLEFLIYFQGNSAPDKSGLPSDRFSAERTGGSVSTLTIQRTQQEDSAVYLCASSYSGQGDYTFGSGTRLTVV.

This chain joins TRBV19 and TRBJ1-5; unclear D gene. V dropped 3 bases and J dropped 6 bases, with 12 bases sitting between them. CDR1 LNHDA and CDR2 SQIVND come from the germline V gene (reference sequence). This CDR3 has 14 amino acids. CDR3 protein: CASSISAEGQPQHF. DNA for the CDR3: TGTGCCAGTAGTATCTCGGCAGAGGGTCAGCCCCAGCATTTT.

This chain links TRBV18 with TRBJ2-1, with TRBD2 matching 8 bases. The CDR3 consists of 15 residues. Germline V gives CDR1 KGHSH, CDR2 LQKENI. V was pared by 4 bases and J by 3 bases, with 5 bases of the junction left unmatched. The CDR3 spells CASSRYGGDYNEQFF. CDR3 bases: TGTGCCAGCTCACGTTACGGGGGGGACTACAATGAGCAGTTCTTC.

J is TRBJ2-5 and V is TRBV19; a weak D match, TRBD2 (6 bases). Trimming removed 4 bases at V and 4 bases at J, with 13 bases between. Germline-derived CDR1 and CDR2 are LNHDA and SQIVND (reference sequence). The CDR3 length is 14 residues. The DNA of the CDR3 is TGTGCCAGTAGTAGTGCGGGAAAACCAGAGACCCAGTACTTC. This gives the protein CASSSAGKPETQYF.

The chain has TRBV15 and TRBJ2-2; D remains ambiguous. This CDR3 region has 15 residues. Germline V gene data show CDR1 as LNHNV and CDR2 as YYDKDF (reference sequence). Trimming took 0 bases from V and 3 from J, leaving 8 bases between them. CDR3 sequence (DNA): TGTGCCACCAGCAGAGAGGGAAGAGACACCGGGGAGCTGTTTTTT. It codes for CATSREGRDTGELFF.

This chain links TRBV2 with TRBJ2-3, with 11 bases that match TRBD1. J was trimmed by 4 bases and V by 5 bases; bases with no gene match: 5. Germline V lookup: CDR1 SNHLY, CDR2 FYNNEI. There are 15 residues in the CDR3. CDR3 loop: CASSWTGGSADTQYF. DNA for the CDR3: TGTGCCAGCAGTTGGACAGGGGGCAGCGCAGATACGCAGTATTTT.